This TCR beta chain was observed in a study of PD-1 blockade in classical Hodgkin lymphoma. Indicated time point: cycle 4 day 1 (C4D1), after 6 weeks of nivolumab. All patients relapsed after autologous stem cell transplantation, and brentuximab vedotin exposure varied. Sequencing was performed with immunoSEQ multiplex PCR; in TCRdb, only in-frame clones are kept and a portion is missing. The sample records 90,000 to 100,000 clones, around 80% being singletons. Trimming took off 6 bases at V and 4 bases at J, with 13 bases between the two ends. Per the germline V gene, CDR1 is SQVTM and CDR2 is ANQGSEA. The CDR3 contains 12 residues.

This sample comprised peripheral blood mononuclear cells (PBMCs), obtained before the fourth cycle of nivolumab. The sequence was obtained from a human donor with classical Hodgkin lymphoma. The chain carries TRBV29-1 and TRBJ2-7; D unclear. The DNA for the CDR3 is TGCAGCGTGTTAAGTCCCGCTTACGAGCAGTACTTC. The encoded protein is CSVLSPAYEQYF.